The 16 T cell receptor beta chains in this list originate from one sample, sequenced in a study of T cell responses to AZD1222 COVID-19 vaccine. Clones were read by immunoSEQ multiplex PCR, and TCRdb kept only the in-frame ones, dropping some. The sample includes about 150,000 clones, around 93% of them seen just once. The sequencing used peripheral blood, collected 28 days after the second AZD1222 dose. The receptor source for this set is an adult who received the AZD1222 COVID-19 vaccine.

The chain joins TRBV5-5 to TRBJ1-2; tentatively, D is TRBD1 (5 bases). This CDR3 region has 13 residues. The V gene's germline CDR1 is SGHKS and CDR2 YYEKEE (reference sequence). V shed 6 bases and J shed 2 bases, with 11 bases lying between them. CDR3 in amino acids: CASNRDWNYGYTF. The CDR3 DNA reads as TGTGCCAGCAATAGGGACTGGAACTATGGCTACACCTTC.

The chain joins TRBV27 to TRBJ1-5; 8 bases align to TRBD1. V shed 5 bases and J 4 bases; nucleotides not matched to a gene: 4. CDR1 is MNHEY, CDR2 SMNVEV, per germline (reference sequence). The CDR3 spans 14 residues. CDR3 sequence (DNA): TGTGCCAGCAGTCCCTGGACAGGGAATCAGCCCCAGCATTTT. This sequence encodes CASSPWTGNQPQHF.

The rearrangement joins TRBV28 to TRBJ1-2; maybe TRBD1 (6 bases). Trimming pared 5 bases from V and 4 bases from J, leaving 8 bases between. CDR3 length equals 12 residues. From germline, CDR1 is MDHEN and CDR2 SYDVKM. CDR3 nucleotide sequence: TGTGCCAGCAGTACACAGGGCTATGGCTACACCTTC. It codes for CASSTQGYGYTF.

The chain couples TRBV19 to TRBJ1-4, with unresolved D. Germline CDR1 and CDR2: LNHDA and SQIVND (reference sequence). The CDR3 is made up of 15 amino acids. V gave up 0 bases and J gave up 8 bases, with 13 bases separating them. CDR3: CASSIEGRRREKLFF. CDR3 nucleotide sequence: TGTGCCAGTAGTATAGAGGGGAGGAGGAGAGAAAAACTGTTTTTT.

The chain recombines TRBV19 with TRBJ1-1, with D hard to call. The CDR3 loop spans 13 amino acids. CDR1 LNHDA and CDR2 SQIVND come from the germline V gene (reference sequence). Trimming removed 3 bases at V and 5 bases at J, with 10 bases between. Here the CDR3 DNA reads TGTGCCAGTAGTATCCGGGGTGAGACTGAAGCTTTCTTT. Protein product: CASSIRGETEAFF. The full variable domain, rest sourced from reference TRBV19 and TRBJ1-1, is DGGITQSPKYLFRKEGQNVTLSCEQNLNHDAMYWYRQDPGQGLRLIYYSQIVNDFQKGDIAEGYSVSREKKESFPLTVTSAQKNPTAFYLCASSIRGETEAFFGQGTRLTVV.

This clone showed up just once. The rearrangement uses TRBV29-1 and TRBJ1-2; tentative D call: TRBD1 (6 bases). The CDR3 is 13 residues long. V was shortened by 7 bases and J by 8 bases, with 20 bases between the two germline ends. Germline CDR1 and CDR2: SQVTM and ANQGSEA. CDR3 amino acids: CSAGDTGPRGYTF. CDR3 nucleotides: TGCAGCGCAGGGGACACAGGCCCGAGGGGCTACACCTTC.

The J gene is TRBJ1-4, the V gene TRBV28, with D tentatively TRBD1 (6 bases). Trimming pared 7 bases from V and 2 bases from J, leaving 11 bases between. Germline lookup yields CDR1 MDHEN and CDR2 SYDVKM. The CDR3 length is 14 residues. Written as DNA, the CDR3 is TGTGCCAGCATCCGAGGGGGGACTAATGAAAAACTGTTTTTT. Amino acid sequence: CASIRGGTNEKLFF.

This rearrangement joins TRBV30 to TRBJ2-1, with unresolved D. CDR3 length: 13 amino acids. Germline V gene lookup returns CDR1 GTSNPN and CDR2 SVGIG (reference sequence). V was clipped by 5 bases and J by 9 bases, with 17 bases between them. Here the CDR3 reads CAWEDLGWGEQFF. DNA of the CDR3: TGTGCCTGGGAGGATTTGGGATGGGGTGAGCAGTTCTTC. Full variable domain (remainder filled in from reference TRBV30 and TRBJ2-1): SQTIHQWPATLVQPVGSPLSLECTVEGTSNPNLYWYRQAAGRGLQLLFYSVGIGQISSEVPQNLSASRPQDRQFILSSKKLLLSDSGFYLCAWEDLGWGEQFFGPGTRLTVL.

V usage is TRBV24-1 and J usage is TRBJ2-1; no reliable D call. CDR3 length: 16 amino acids. Germline CDR1 KGHDR, CDR2 SFDVKD. V was pared by 7 bases and J by 0 bases, with 15 bases between. The DNA of the CDR3 is TGTGCCACCAGCCAATTCAGCGCTAGCTCCTACAATGAGCAGTTCTTC. As protein: CATSQFSASSYNEQFF.

This chain links TRBV11-2 with TRBJ1-4; D may be TRBD1 (5 bases). Germline V gene lookup returns CDR1 SGHAT and CDR2 FQNNGV. The CDR3 is made up of 16 amino acids. The ends were cut back, 1 base at V and 2 bases at J, with 11 bases in the middle. The CDR3 sequence: CASSLGTTLTNEKLFF. DNA of the CDR3: TGTGCCAGCAGCTTAGGGACAACCCTGACTAATGAAAAACTGTTTTTT.

The chain links TRBV9 to TRBJ2-2, with 10 bases identical to TRBD1. This CDR3 contains 17 residues. Germline V CDR1 and CDR2: SGDLS, YYNGEE. V lost 2 bases and J lost 7; bases outside the gene matches: 11. For the CDR3, the DNA is TGTGCCAGCAGCGTCGGACAGGGGGTAGGTCCGGTCGGGGAGCTGTTTTTT. Translated, it gives CASSVGQGVGPVGELFF.

DNA of the CDR3: TGTGCCAGCGGACAGGGGGTCACAGATACGCAGTATTTT. Translated: CASGQGVTDTQYF. The chain uses TRBV6-4 and TRBJ2-3; TRBD1 aligns across 10 bases. Trimming cost V 8 bases and J 2 bases; bases outside gene matches: 1. Germline V lookup: CDR1 MRHNA, CDR2 SNTAGT. The CDR3 runs 13 residues.

The chain links TRBV27 to TRBJ2-3, with TRBD2 matching over 11 bases. Trimming cost V 5 bases and J 1 base; bases outside gene matches: 11. The CDR3 runs 18 residues. CDR1 is MNHEY and CDR2 is SMNVEV in the germline V gene (reference sequence). CDR3 in DNA: TGTGCCAGCAGTCGACTGGCCGGGACTAGCGGAGGCACAGATACGCAGTATTTT. It encodes CASSRLAGTSGGTDTQYF.

The CDR3 DNA reads TGTGCCAGCAGCGTAGTAGGAGGACGAGCGGAGACCCAGTACTTC. Translation: CASSVVGGRAETQYF. The rearrangement joins TRBV9 to TRBJ2-5; D may be TRBD2 (5 bases). V was pared by 0 bases and J by 5 bases, with 14 bases between. The germline V gene has CDR1 SGDLS and CDR2 YYNGEE. The CDR3 consists of 15 residues.

This clone was observed a single time. The CDR3 sequence is CASSPRPENIQYF. The CDR3 DNA follows: TGTGCCAGCAGCCCCAGGCCGGAGAACATTCAGTACTTC. This sequence joins TRBV7-2 and TRBJ2-4, with D hard to call. The CDR3 totals 13 residues. Germline CDR1 reads SGHTA; CDR2 reads FQGNSA. Trimming took 5 bases from V and 7 from J, leaving 12 bases between them. The full variable domain, with the rest looked up from reference TRBV7-2 and TRBJ2-4, is GAGVSQSPSNKVTEKGKDVELRCDPISGHTALYWYRQSLGQGLEFLIYFQGNSAPDKSGLPSDRFSAERTGGSVSTLTIQRTQQEDSAVYLCASSPRPENIQYFGAGTRLSVL.

The chain uses TRBV12-3 or TRBV12-4 and TRBJ2-5; 8 bases match TRBD1. The V segment lost 5 bases and the J segment 4 bases; nucleotides outside the gene matches: 3. The CDR3 contains 13 residues. The CDR3 coding sequence is TGTGCCAGCAGTCTAGACAGGGGAGAGACCCAGTACTTC. Translation: CASSLDRGETQYF.